This T cell receptor (beta chain) was sequenced during a study of tumor-infiltrating lymphocytes in primary liver carcinoma. Study-level results: The study found a significantly higher top-250-clone fraction in tumors than in blood (p = 0.039).

The CDR3 runs to 14 residues. CDR1 and CDR2 (germline): SGHNT, YYREEE (reference sequence). A word on this clonotype: What it binds is unknown.

Priming with a constant-region primer yielded TCR beta cDNA from about 450 ng total RNA. ARM-PCR, slightly modified, supplied the TCR beta libraries through three nested multiplex PCR rounds. The first two PCR rounds used TRBV1-TRBV30 primers with a Cbeta primer, nine to ten cycles each. MiXCR, run by TCRdb on the multiplex PCR reads, gives a single entry per CDR3 protein. The sample yields more than 30,000 distinct CDR3 sequences, approximately 71% seen once. Each 20-30 mg portion of unsorted bulk tissue served as the source for co-extraction of RNA and DNA. Patients' primary liver carcinoma was surgically resected.

Material for sequencing was tumor-adjacent normal liver tissue. The V gene is TRBV5-4, the J gene TRBJ2-3; 9 bases map to TRBD1. This receptor was identified in a man aged 40-49 years with primary liver carcinoma and hepatitis B virus infection. The DNA of the CDR3 is TGTGCTATCAGCTTAACAGGGGGCTTACATACGCAGTATTTT. Its translation: CAISLTGGLHTQYF. The variable domain in full, with the rest retrieved from reference TRBV5-4 and TRBJ2-3, is ETGVTQSPTHLIKTRGQQVTLRCSSQSGHNTVSWYQQALGQGPQFIFQYYREEENGRGNFPPRFSGLQFPNYSSELNVNALELDDSALYLCAISLTGGLHTQYFGPGTRLTVL.